This T cell receptor beta chain was retrieved from a study of CD8 T cells in Susac syndrome. Study-level points and caveats: The CD4+ T cell repertoires of Susac syndrome were found to show no clonal expansion.

As concerns this clonotype: Its antigen is still unknown.

Reverse transcription of 0.5 to 1 ug RNA used random hexamers. Amplification of TCR beta CDR3 used immunoSEQ multiplex PCR across 54 Vbeta and 13 Jbeta. A single record per CDR3 protein comes from TCRdb applying MiXCR to the immunoSEQ multiplex PCR reads. The table records roughly 200,000 distinct CDR3 sequences, roughly 92% of them present only once. Germline CDR1 is SEHNR and CDR2 is FQNEAQ (reference sequence). The ends lost 2 bases at V and 3 bases at J; junction bases unmatched: 3. CDR3 length: 14 amino acids. TEMRA cells were FACS-enriched, with CD8+ and CD4+ T cells isolated negatively. This receptor was taken from a human donor with Susac syndrome. Material: CD4+ T cells from PBMCs. The chain combines TRBV7-9 with TRBJ1-2, with 7 bases identical to TRBD1. The CDR3: CASSLPQGDYGYTF. CDR3 in DNA: TGTGCCAGCAGCTTACCTCAGGGGGACTATGGCTACACCTTC.